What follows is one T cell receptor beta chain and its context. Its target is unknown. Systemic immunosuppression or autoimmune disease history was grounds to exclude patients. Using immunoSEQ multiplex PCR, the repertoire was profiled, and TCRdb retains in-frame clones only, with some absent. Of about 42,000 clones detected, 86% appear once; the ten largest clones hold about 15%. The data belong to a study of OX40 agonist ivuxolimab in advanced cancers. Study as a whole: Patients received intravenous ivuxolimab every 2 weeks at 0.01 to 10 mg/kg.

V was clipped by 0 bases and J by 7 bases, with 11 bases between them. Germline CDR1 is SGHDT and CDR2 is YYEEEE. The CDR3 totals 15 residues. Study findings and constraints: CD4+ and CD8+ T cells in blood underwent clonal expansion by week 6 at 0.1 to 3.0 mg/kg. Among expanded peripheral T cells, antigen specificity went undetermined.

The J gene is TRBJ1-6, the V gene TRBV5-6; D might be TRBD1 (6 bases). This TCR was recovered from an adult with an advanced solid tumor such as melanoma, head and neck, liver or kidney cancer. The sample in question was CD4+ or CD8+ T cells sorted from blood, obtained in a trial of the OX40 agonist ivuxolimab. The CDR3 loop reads CASSLDRELNSPLHF. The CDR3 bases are TGTGCCAGCAGCTTGGACAGGGAACTGAATTCACCCCTCCACTTT.